The rows below give T cell receptor beta chains drawn from one sample of a study of CD8 T cells in ankylosing spondylitis. Each CDR3 protein gets one entry after TCRdb re-called the 5' RACE reads with MiXCR. The sample has 700,000 to 1,000,000 distinct CDR3 sequences, 12% seen once; the top ten hold more than 0.5%. Source material: blood, either unsorted or a sorted T cell fraction (not recorded which). These receptors all come from a male donor with ankylosing spondylitis. Both conserved end residues are part of each CDR3. The D gene is left open where the match is weak. Expanded clones are given a class, and other clones once, few, many or no size at all.

size: -; length: 13; J: TRBJ2-2; D: -; V: TRBV29-1; CDR3: CSVGGRNTGELFF; DNA: TGCAGCGTTGGGGGACGGAACACCGGGGAGCTGTTTTTT
size: -; length: 16; J: TRBJ2-2; D: -; V: TRBV5-1; CDR3: CASSSAWTLGNGELFF; DNA: TGCGCCAGCAGCTCGGCCTGGACATTAGGAAACGGGGAGCTGTTTTTT
size: few; length: 16; J: TRBJ2-3; D: -; V: TRBV15; CDR3: CATSRGERGHTDTQYF; DNA: TGTGCCACCAGCAGGGGCGAGAGGGGTCACACAGATACGCAGTATTTT
size: -; length: 15; J: TRBJ2-1; D: -; V: TRBV5-1; CDR3: CASRIGSTSYNEQFF; DNA: TGCGCCAGCAGGATTGGGTCTACCTCCTACAATGAGCAGTTCTTC
size: -; length: 14; J: TRBJ2-1; D: TRBD1; V: TRBV20-1; CDR3: CSARFGTGIIEQFF; DNA: TGCAGTGCTAGGTTTGGGACAGGGATAATTGAGCAGTTCTTC
size: few; length: 15; J: TRBJ2-5; D: TRBD2; V: TRBV7-2; CDR3: CASSSTSGRPETQYF; DNA: TGTGCCAGCAGCTCGACTAGCGGGAGACCGGAGACCCAGTACTTC
size: -; length: 16; J: TRBJ2-7; D: -; V: TRBV2; CDR3: CASRTLRGTKSYEQYF; DNA: TGTGCCAGCAGAACCCTCCGGGGCACGAAGTCCTACGAGCAGTACTTC
size: few; length: 15; J: TRBJ1-4; D: -; V: TRBV3-1; CDR3: CASSQRGEGNEKLFF; DNA: TGTGCCAGCAGCCAACGGGGCGAGGGGAATGAAAAACTGTTTTTT
size: many; length: 12; J: TRBJ1-1; D: -; V: TRBV20-1; CDR3: CSALDSGTEAFF; DNA: TGCAGTGCCCTGGACTCTGGGACTGAAGCTTTCTTT
size: few; length: 13; J: TRBJ1-2; D: TRBD1; V: TRBV5-1; CDR3: CASSTGQGEGYTF; DNA: TGCGCCAGCAGCACGGGACAGGGAGAAGGCTACACCTTC
size: few; length: 13; J: TRBJ2-2; D: -; V: TRBV6-1; CDR3: CASSVVSYGELFF; DNA: TGTGCCAGCAGTGTGGTTAGCTACGGGGAGCTGTTTTTT
size: -; length: 22; J: TRBJ2-7; D: TRBD2; V: TRBV15; CDR3: CATSRSSPIGGLAGGPIYEQYF; DNA: TGTGCCACCAGCAGAAGTTCACCCATCGGGGGACTAGCGGGAGGGCCGATATACGAGCAGTACTTC
size: -; length: 17; J: TRBJ2-3; D: -; V: TRBV4-3; CDR3: CASSQGGIRWATDTQYF; DNA: TGCGCCAGCAGCCAAGGGGGTATTCGGTGGGCCACAGATACGCAGTATTTT
size: few; length: 13; J: TRBJ2-2; D: -; V: TRBV7-2; CDR3: CASSLHATGELFF; DNA: TGTGCCAGCAGCTTACATGCCACCGGGGAGCTGTTTTTT
size: -; length: 14; J: TRBJ1-2; D: -; V: TRBV5-4; CDR3: CASSPGGDRYGYTF; DNA: TGTGCCAGCAGCCCGGGGGGAGATCGCTATGGCTACACCTTC
size: -; length: 14; J: TRBJ2-5; D: -; V: TRBV20-1; CDR3: CSARGAILRETQYF; DNA: TGCAGTGCCCGGGGGGCCATTCTCCGGGAGACCCAGTACTTC
size: few; length: 14; J: TRBJ1-1; D: -; V: TRBV5-1; CDR3: CASSLELANTEAFF; DNA: TGCGCCAGCAGCTTAGAGTTGGCGAACACTGAAGCTTTCTTT
size: few; length: 15; J: TRBJ2-2; D: -; V: TRBV5-4; CDR3: CASRATRVNTGELFF; DNA: TGTGCCAGCAGGGCGACGAGGGTGAACACCGGGGAGCTGTTTTTT
size: -; length: 12; J: TRBJ1-5; D: -; V: TRBV29-1; CDR3: CSVGQVDQPQHF; DNA: TGCAGCGTTGGACAGGTGGATCAGCCCCAGCATTTT
size: -; length: 11; J: TRBJ1-6; D: -; V: TRBV6-5; CDR3: CASALGTSLHF; DNA: TGTGCCAGCGCCTTGGGTACATCCCTCCACTTT
size: few; length: 12; J: TRBJ2-5; D: -; V: TRBV10-3; CDR3: CAISDKQETQYF; DNA: TGTGCCATCAGTGACAAACAAGAGACCCAGTACTTC
size: -; length: 14; J: TRBJ2-1; D: TRBD1; V: TRBV10-3; CDR3: CAISDRGRSDEQFF; DNA: TGTGCCATCAGCGACAGGGGAAGGAGCGATGAGCAGTTCTTC
size: -; length: 14; J: TRBJ2-5; D: TRBD2; V: TRBV30; CDR3: CAWSVTSGQETQYF; DNA: TGTGCCTGGAGTGTGACTAGCGGCCAAGAGACCCAGTACTTC
size: -; length: 14; J: TRBJ2-3; D: -; V: TRBV9; CDR3: CASSVIGSTDTQYF; DNA: TGTGCCAGCAGCGTAATAGGGAGCACAGATACGCAGTATTTT
size: -; length: 14; J: TRBJ1-2; D: -; V: TRBV20-1; CDR3: CSARGAAANYGYTF; DNA: TGCAGTGCTAGAGGGGCTGCCGCTAACTATGGCTACACCTTC
size: many; length: 11; J: TRBJ2-5; D: -; V: TRBV29-1; CDR3: CSVAYQETQYF; DNA: TGCAGCGTTGCTTACCAAGAGACCCAGTACTTC
size: -; length: 15; J: TRBJ2-7; D: -; V: TRBV3-1; CDR3: CASSQWRQDYHEQYF; DNA: TGTGCCAGCAGCCAATGGAGACAGGATTACCACGAGCAGTACTTC
size: -; length: 13; J: TRBJ1-1; D: -; V: TRBV6-1; CDR3: CASTQTGNTEAFF; DNA: TGTGCCAGCACTCAGACAGGGAACACTGAAGCTTTCTTT
size: -; length: 14; J: TRBJ1-1; D: TRBD1; V: TRBV5-1; CDR3: CASRGDRGGAEAFF; DNA: TGCGCCAGCAGAGGGGACAGGGGTGGCGCTGAAGCTTTCTTT
size: -; length: 13; J: TRBJ2-7; D: -; V: TRBV28; CDR3: CASSLGTRAEQYF; DNA: TGTGCCAGCAGTTTGGGGACACGCGCGGAGCAGTACTTC
size: -; length: 15; J: TRBJ2-3; D: TRBD2; V: TRBV15; CDR3: CATSREAAGGPTQYF; DNA: TGTGCCACCAGCAGAGAGGCAGCGGGAGGGCCTACGCAGTATTTT
size: few; length: 15; J: TRBJ1-4; D: -; V: TRBV28; CDR3: CASSSQGRANEKLFF; DNA: TGTGCCAGCAGTAGCCAGGGACGGGCTAATGAAAAACTGTTTTTT
size: few; length: 12; J: TRBJ1-5; D: TRBD1; V: TRBV7-2; CDR3: CASSRQGKAQHF; DNA: TGTGCCAGCAGTCGACAGGGTAAAGCCCAGCATTTT
size: few; length: 14; J: TRBJ1-1; D: -; V: TRBV29-1; CDR3: CSAQTGRVNTEAFF; DNA: TGCAGCGCCCAAACGGGCAGGGTGAACACTGAAGCTTTCTTT
size: -; length: 14; J: TRBJ1-1; D: -; V: TRBV20-1; CDR3: CSARGRSLNTEAFF; DNA: TGCAGTGCTAGGGGACGGTCTCTGAACACTGAAGCTTTCTTT
size: few; length: 18; J: TRBJ2-1; D: TRBD2; V: TRBV11-2; CDR3: CASSPDYLIAGGLDEQFF; DNA: TGTGCCAGCAGCCCGGACTACCTCATAGCGGGGGGGCTTGATGAGCAGTTCTTC
size: few; length: 14; J: TRBJ2-7; D: TRBD1; V: TRBV29-1; CDR3: CSVAGTGGPYEQYF; DNA: TGCAGCGTCGCCGGGACAGGGGGCCCCTACGAGCAGTACTTC
size: few; length: 14; J: TRBJ2-5; D: -; V: TRBV5-1; CDR3: CASSLGGRTGAQYF; DNA: TGCGCCAGCAGCTTGGGAGGACGGACGGGGGCCCAGTACTTC
size: -; length: 16; J: TRBJ1-2; D: TRBD1; V: TRBV7-2; CDR3: CASSLARWGQTYGYTF; DNA: TGTGCCAGCAGCTTAGCACGGTGGGGACAGACCTATGGCTACACCTTC
size: few; length: 16; J: TRBJ2-1; D: -; V: TRBV4-2; CDR3: CASSKSAGRGEHEQFF; DNA: TGTGCCAGCAGTAAATCCGCGGGCAGGGGAGAGCATGAGCAGTTCTTC
size: many; length: 13; J: TRBJ2-5; D: TRBD1; V: TRBV29-1; CDR3: CSGGQGWRETQYF; DNA: TGCAGCGGGGGACAGGGGTGGAGAGAGACCCAGTACTTC
size: many; length: 14; J: TRBJ2-3; D: -; V: TRBV7-2; CDR3: CASSLAWGTDTQYF; DNA: TGTGCCAGCAGCTTAGCTTGGGGCACAGATACGCAGTATTTT
size: -; length: 16; J: TRBJ2-5; D: -; V: TRBV7-9; CDR3: CASSSPPGTSGETQYF; DNA: TGTGCCAGCAGCTCCCCGCCGGGGACATCTGGAGAGACCCAGTACTTC
size: few; length: 15; J: TRBJ2-2; D: TRBD1; V: TRBV12-5; CDR3: CASGDRAGYTGELFF; DNA: TGTGCTAGTGGTGACAGGGCAGGATACACCGGGGAGCTGTTTTTT
size: few; length: 16; J: TRBJ2-1; D: -; V: TRBV9; CDR3: CASSVLPESSYNEQFF; DNA: TGTGCCAGCAGCGTACTACCGGAGAGCTCCTACAATGAGCAGTTCTTC
size: many; length: 15; J: TRBJ2-7; D: -; V: TRBV5-1; CDR3: CASSFSLADSYEQYF; DNA: TGCGCCAGCAGCTTCTCCCTAGCAGACTCCTACGAGCAGTACTTC
size: -; length: 16; J: TRBJ2-1; D: TRBD2; V: TRBV18; CDR3: CASSPWTSGGYNEQFF; DNA: TGTGCCAGCTCACCGTGGACTAGCGGGGGTTACAATGAGCAGTTCTTC
size: -; length: 15; J: TRBJ1-2; D: TRBD1; V: TRBV7-9; CDR3: CASSGKGAGDYGYTF; DNA: TGTGCCAGCAGCGGCAAGGGGGCCGGGGACTATGGCTACACCTTC
size: few; length: 12; J: TRBJ2-5; D: -; V: TRBV20-1; CDR3: CSAHPGGETQYF; DNA: TGCAGTGCTCATCCGGGCGGAGAGACCCAGTACTTC
size: -; length: 16; J: TRBJ2-6; D: -; V: TRBV5-1; CDR3: CASSLGGTSGANVLTF; DNA: TGCGCCAGCAGCTTAGGAGGGACCTCTGGGGCCAACGTCCTGACTTTC
size: few; length: 17; J: TRBJ2-1; D: TRBD2; V: TRBV7-2; CDR3: CASSPVGSGGDYNEQFF; DNA: TGTGCCAGCAGCCCCGTGGGTAGCGGGGGGGATTACAATGAGCAGTTCTTC
size: -; length: 14; J: TRBJ2-1; D: -; V: TRBV10-3; CDR3: CAIRAGQESHEQFF; DNA: TGTGCCATCAGAGCGGGACAGGAAAGCCATGAGCAGTTCTTC